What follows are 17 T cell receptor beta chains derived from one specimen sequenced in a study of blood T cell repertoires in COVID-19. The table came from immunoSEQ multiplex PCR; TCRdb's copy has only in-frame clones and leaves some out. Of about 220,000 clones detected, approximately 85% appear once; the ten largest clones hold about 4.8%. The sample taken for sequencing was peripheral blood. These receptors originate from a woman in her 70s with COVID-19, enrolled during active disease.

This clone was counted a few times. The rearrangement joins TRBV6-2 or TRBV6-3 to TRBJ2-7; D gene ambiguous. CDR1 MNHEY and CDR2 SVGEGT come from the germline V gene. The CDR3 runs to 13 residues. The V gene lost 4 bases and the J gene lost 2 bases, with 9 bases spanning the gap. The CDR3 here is CASSSPLPYEQYF. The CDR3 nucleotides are TGTGCCAGCAGTTCTCCACTACCCTACGAGCAGTACTTC.

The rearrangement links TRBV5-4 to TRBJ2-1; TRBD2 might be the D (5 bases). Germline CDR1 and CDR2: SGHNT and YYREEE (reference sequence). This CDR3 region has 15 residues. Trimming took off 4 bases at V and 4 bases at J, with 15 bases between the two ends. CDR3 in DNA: TGTGCCAGCAGCCTAGCCGGGAATAAGTACAATGAGCAGTTCTTC. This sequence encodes CASSLAGNKYNEQFF.

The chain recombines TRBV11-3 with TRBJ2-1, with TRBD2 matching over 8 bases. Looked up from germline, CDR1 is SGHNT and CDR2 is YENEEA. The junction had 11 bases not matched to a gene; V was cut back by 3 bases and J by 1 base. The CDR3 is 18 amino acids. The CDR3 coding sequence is TGTGCCAGCAGCTTTCGGACTAGCAGTCAGGGGTCCTACAATGAGCAGTTCTTC. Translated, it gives CASSFRTSSQGSYNEQFF.

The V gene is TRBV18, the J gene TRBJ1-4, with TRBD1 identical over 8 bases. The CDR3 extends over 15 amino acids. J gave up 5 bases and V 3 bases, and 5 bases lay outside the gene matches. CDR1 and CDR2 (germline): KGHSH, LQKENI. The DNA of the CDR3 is TGTGCCAGCTCACCCTGGACAGGGTTGAATGAAAAACTGTTTTTT. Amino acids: CASSPWTGLNEKLFF.

The DNA for the CDR3 is TGTGCCACCAGTGACCTTGTTGGCTACACCTTC. It translates to CATSDLVGYTF. This chain joins TRBV24-1 and TRBJ1-2; D not certain. V was trimmed by 4 bases and J by 7 bases, leaving 6 bases between them. CDR1 is KGHDR and CDR2 is SFDVKD in the germline V gene. The CDR3 covers 11 residues.

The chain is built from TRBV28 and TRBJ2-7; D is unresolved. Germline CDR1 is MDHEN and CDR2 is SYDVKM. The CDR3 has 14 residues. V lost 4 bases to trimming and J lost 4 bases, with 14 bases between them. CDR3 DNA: TGTGCCAGCAGTTCGCCGGTGATTAGATACGAGCAGTACTTC. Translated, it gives CASSSPVIRYEQYF.

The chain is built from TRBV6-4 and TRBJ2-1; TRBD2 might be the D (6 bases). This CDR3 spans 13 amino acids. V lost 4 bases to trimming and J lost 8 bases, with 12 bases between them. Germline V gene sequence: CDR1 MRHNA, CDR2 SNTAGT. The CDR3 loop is CASSVIRGYEQFF. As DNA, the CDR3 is TGTGCCAGCAGTGTCATCCGGGGGTATGAGCAGTTCTTC.

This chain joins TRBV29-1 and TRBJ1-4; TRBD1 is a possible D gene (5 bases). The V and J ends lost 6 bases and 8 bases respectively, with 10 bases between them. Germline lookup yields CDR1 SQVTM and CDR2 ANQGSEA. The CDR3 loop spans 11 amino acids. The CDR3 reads CSVWEGEKLFF. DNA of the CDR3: TGCAGCGTATGGGAGGGGGAAAAACTGTTTTTT. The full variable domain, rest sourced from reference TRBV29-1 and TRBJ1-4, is SAVISQKPSRDICQRGTSLTIQCQVDSQVTMMFWYRQQPGQSLTLIATANQGSEATYESGFVIDKFPISRPNLTFSTLTVSNMSPEDSSIYLCSVWEGEKLFFGSGTQLSVL.

The DNA of the CDR3 is TGCGCCAGCACCCTGGGGGGGTTTCTGAACACCGGGGAGCTGTTTTTT. This codes for CASTLGGFLNTGELFF. J is TRBJ2-2 and V is TRBV5-1, with TRBD2 matching over 7 bases. CDR1 and CDR2 from the germline V gene are SGHRS and YFSETQ. V trimming: 6 bases; J trimming: 1 base; junction bases outside the gene matches: 9. The CDR3 sequence is 16 residues long.

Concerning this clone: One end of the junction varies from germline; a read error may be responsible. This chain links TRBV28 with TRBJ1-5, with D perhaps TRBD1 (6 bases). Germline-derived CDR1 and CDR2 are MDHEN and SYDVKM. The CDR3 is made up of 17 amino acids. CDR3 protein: CASSFTGLWYSDQPQHF. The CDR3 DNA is TGTGCCAGCAGTTTTACAGGGTTGTGGTATAGCGATCAGCCCCAGCATTTT.

Here the CDR3 DNA reads TGTGCCAGCAGCGTAACATCGGGACATCTGAACACTGAAGCTTTCTTT. Translating it yields CASSVTSGHLNTEAFF. The J gene is TRBJ1-1, the V gene TRBV5-8, with a tentative D call TRBD1 (6 bases). CDR1 and CDR2 (germline): SGHTS, YDEGEE. Trimming cost V 4 bases and J 0 bases, with 16 bases left between them. CDR3 length: 16 amino acids.

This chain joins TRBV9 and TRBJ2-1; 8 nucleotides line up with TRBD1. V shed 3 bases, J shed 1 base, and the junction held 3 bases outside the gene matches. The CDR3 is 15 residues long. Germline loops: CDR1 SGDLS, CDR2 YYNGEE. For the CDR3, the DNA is TGTGCCAGCAGCGCCCAGGGGGCATCCTACAATGAGCAGTTCTTC. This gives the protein CASSAQGASYNEQFF. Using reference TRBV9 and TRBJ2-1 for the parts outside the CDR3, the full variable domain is DSGVTQTPKHLITATGQRVTLRCSPRSGDLSVYWYQQSLDQGLQFLIQYYNGEERAKGNILERFSAQQFPDLHSELNLSSLELGDSALYFCASSAQGASYNEQFFGPGTRLTVL.

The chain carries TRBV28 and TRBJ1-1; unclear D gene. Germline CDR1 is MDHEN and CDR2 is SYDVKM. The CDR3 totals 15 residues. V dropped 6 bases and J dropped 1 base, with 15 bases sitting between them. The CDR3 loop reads CASSPVRLQNTEAFF. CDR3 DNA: TGTGCCAGCAGCCCCGTTAGACTCCAGAACACTGAAGCTTTCTTT. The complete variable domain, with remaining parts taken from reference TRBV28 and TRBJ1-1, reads DVKVTQSSRYLVKRTGEKVFLECVQDMDHENMFWYRQDPGLGLRLIYFSYDVKMKEKGDIPEGYSVSREKKERFSLILESASTNQTSMYLCASSPVRLQNTEAFFGQGTRLTVV.

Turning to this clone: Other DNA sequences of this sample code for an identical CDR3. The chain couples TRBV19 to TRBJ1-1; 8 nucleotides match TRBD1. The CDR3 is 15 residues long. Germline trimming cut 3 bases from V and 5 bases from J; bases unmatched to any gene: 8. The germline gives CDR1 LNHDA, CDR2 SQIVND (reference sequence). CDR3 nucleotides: TGTGCCAGTAGTATCGGGCAGGGGGCAAGGACTGAAGCTTTCTTT. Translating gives CASSIGQGARTEAFF.

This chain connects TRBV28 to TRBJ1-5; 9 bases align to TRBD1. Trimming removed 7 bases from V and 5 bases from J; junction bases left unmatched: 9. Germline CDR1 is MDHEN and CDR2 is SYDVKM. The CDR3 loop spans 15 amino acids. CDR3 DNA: TGTGCCAGCACTTCCCCGGGACAGGGATATCAGCCCCAGCATTTT. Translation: CASTSPGQGYQPQHF.

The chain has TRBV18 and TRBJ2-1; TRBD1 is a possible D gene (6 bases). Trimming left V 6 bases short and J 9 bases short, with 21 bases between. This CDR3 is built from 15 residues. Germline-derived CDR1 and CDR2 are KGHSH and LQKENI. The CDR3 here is CASSIDRTGLIEQFF. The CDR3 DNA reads TGTGCCAGCTCGATTGACAGGACTGGCCTCATTGAGCAGTTCTTC. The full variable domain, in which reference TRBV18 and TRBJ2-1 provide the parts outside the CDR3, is NAGVMQNPRHLVRRRGQEARLRCSPMKGHSHVYWYRQLPEEGLKFMVYLQKENIIDESGMPKERFSAEFPKEGPSILRIQQVVRGDSAAYFCASSIDRTGLIEQFFGPGTRLTVL.

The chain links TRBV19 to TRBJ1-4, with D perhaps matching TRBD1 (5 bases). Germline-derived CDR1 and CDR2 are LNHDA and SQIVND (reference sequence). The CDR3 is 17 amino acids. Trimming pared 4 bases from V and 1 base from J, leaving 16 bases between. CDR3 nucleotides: TGTGCCAGTAGTAGACGACAGAGCCCTAAAACTAATGAAAAACTGTTTTTT. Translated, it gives CASSRRQSPKTNEKLFF.